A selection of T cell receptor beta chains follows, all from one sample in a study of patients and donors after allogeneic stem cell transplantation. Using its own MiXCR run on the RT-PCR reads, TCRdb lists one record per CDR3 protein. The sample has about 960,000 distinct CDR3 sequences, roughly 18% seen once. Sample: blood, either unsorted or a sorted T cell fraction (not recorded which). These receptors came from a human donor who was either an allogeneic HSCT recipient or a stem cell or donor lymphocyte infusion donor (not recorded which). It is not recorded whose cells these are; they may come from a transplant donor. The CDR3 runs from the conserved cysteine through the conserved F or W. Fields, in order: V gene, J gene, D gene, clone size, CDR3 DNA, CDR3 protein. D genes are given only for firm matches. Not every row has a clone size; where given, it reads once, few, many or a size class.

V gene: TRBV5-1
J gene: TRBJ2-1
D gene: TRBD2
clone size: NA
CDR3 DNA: TGCGCCAGCAGTCGCGGACTAGCGGGTTATGAGCAGTTCTTC
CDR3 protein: CASSRGLAGYEQFF

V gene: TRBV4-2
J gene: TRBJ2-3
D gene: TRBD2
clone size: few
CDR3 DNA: TGTGCCAGCAGCCATCATTCACCCCTAGCGGCCACAGATACGCAGTATTTT
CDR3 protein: CASSHHSPLAATDTQYF

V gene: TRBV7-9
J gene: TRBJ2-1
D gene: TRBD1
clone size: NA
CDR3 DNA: TGTGCCAGCAGCTTACTGGGACAGGAGGCCTACAATGAGCAGTTCTTC
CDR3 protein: CASSLLGQEAYNEQFF

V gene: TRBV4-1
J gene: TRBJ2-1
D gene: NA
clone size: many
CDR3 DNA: TGCGCCAGCAGCCAAGGTCAGGGCGGGTACAATGAGCAGTTCTTC
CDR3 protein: CASSQGQGGYNEQFF

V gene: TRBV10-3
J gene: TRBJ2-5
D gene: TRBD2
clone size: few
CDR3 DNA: TGTGCCATCAGCAAAGGGACTAGCGGGGGAAGTCGCCAAGAGACCCAGTACTTC
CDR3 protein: CAISKGTSGGSRQETQYF

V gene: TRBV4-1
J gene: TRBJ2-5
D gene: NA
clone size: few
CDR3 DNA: TGCGCCAGCAGCCAAGAAATGCATGAGACCCAGTACTTC
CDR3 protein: CASSQEMHETQYF

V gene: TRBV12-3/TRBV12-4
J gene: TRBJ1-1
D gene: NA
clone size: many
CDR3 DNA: TGTGCCAGCAGCCCCCCCCCTGAAGCTTTCTTT
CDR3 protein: CASSPPPEAFF

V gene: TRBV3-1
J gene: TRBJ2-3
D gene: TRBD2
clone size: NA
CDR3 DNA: TGTGCCAGCAGCCAAGGAAGAGCGGGAACGGCAGATACGCAGTATTTT
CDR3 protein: CASSQGRAGTADTQYF

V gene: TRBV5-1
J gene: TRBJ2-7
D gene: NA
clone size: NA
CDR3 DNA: TGCGCCAGCAGTTCGGGGTCGGGAGAAAACGAGCAGTACTTC
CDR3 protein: CASSSGSGENEQYF

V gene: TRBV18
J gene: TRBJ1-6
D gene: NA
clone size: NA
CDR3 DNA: TGTGCCAGCTCACCACCGGTGGATTCACCCCTCCACTTT
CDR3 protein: CASSPPVDSPLHF

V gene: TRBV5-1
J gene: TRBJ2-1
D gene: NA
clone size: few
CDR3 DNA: TGCGCCAGCAGCCACGGTCAAGTCTCCTACAATGAGCAGTTCTTC
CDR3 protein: CASSHGQVSYNEQFF

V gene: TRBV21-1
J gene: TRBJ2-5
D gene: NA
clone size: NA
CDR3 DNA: TGTGCCAGCAGCAAACAGCTAGCGGTAGAAGAGACCCAGTACTTC
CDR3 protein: CASSKQLAVEETQYF

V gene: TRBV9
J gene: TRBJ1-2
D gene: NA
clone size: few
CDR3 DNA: TGTGCCAGCAGCGTGGATTACAGCTCTAACTATGGCTACACCTTC
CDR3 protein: CASSVDYSSNYGYTF

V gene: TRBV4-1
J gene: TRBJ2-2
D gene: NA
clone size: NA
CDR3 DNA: TGCGCCAGCAGCCACTGGGAGAACACCGGGGAGCTGTTTTTT
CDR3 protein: CASSHWENTGELFF

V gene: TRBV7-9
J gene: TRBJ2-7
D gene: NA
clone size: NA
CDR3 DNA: TGTGCCAGCAGCTTAGGTTATAGGGAAGAGCGCGAGCAGTACTTC
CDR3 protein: CASSLGYREEREQYF

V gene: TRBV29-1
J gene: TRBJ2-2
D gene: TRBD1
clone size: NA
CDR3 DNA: TGCAGCGCAGAGGACAGGGGGCGCCTTACCGGGGAGCTGTTTTTT
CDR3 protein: CSAEDRGRLTGELFF

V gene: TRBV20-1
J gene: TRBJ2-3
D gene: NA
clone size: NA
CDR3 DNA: TGCAGCGCCCAGCAAAGTCTCACAGATACGCAGTATTTT
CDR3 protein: CSAQQSLTDTQYF

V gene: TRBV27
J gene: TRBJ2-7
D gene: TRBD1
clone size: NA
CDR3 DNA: TGTGCCAGCAGTTCCTCGGACAGGGGAAAATACTACGAGCAGTACTTC
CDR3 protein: CASSSSDRGKYYEQYF

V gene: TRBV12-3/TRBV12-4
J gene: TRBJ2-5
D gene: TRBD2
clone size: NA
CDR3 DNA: TGTGCCAGCAGTTTAAAGCTTAGCGGGGGCTACCAAGAGACCCAGTACTTC
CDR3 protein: CASSLKLSGGYQETQYF

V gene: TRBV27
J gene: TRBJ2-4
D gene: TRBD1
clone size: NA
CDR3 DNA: TGTGCCAGCAGTCCCCACAGGGGGAGAATAGCCAAAAACATTCAGTACTTC
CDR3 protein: CASSPHRGRIAKNIQYF

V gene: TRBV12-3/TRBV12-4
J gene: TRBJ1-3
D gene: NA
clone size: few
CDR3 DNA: TGTGCCAGCAGCGACCCTCCGGGTGGAAACACCATATATTTT
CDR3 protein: CASSDPPGGNTIYF

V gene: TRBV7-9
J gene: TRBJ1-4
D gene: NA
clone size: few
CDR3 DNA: TGTGCCAGCAGCTTAACCGGGGGAAGGGGGGAAAAACTGTTTTTT
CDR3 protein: CASSLTGGRGEKLFF

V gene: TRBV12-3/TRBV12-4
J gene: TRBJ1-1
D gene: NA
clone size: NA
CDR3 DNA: TGTGCCAGCAGTTTATCTCTTATGGGTCCGGTCGAAGCTTTCTTT
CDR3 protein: CASSLSLMGPVEAFF

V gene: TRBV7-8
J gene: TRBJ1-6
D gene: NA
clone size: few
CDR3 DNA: TGTGCCAGCAGCTTAGCGCACGAGGTTTCACCCCTCCACTTT
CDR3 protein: CASSLAHEVSPLHF

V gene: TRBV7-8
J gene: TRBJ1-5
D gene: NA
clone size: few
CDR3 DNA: TGTGCCAGCAGCCAGACCCTGGACACCCTTCCCCATCAGCCCCAGCATTTT
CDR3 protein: CASSQTLDTLPHQPQHF

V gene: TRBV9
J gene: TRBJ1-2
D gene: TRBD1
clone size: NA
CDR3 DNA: TGTGCCAGCAGCGGGGGGACAGCCTCCTATGGCTACACCTTC
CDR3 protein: CASSGGTASYGYTF

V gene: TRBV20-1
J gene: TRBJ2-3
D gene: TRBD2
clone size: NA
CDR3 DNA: TGCAGTGCTCCTGGACTAGCGGGCTCGGGCGATACGCAGTATTTT
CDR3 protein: CSAPGLAGSGDTQYF

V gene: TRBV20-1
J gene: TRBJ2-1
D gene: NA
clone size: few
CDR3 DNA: TGCAGTGCTAGAGATCCGGGCCTAGCGCGACCCTCTCTTTCCTACAATGAGCAGTTCTTC
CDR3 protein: CSARDPGLARPSLSYNEQFF

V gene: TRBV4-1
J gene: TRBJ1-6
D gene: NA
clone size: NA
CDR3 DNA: TGCGCCAGCAGCCAAGGTATAGGGACCCTCCACTTT
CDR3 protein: CASSQGIGTLHF

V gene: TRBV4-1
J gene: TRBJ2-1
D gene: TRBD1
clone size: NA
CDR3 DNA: TGCGCCAGCAGCCAACCACTCACAGGGGAGTTTAGGAATGAGCAGTTCTTC
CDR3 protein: CASSQPLTGEFRNEQFF

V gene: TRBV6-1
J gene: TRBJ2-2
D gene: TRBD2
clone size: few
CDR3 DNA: TGTGCCAGCAGTGAACGGTACTCGGGACTAGCGGGCAACACCGGGGAGCTGTTTTTT
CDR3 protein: CASSERYSGLAGNTGELFF

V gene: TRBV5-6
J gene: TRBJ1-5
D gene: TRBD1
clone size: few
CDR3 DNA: TGTGCCAGCAGCTTGTCAGGGGGCAGTCAGCCCCAGCATTTT
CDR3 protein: CASSLSGGSQPQHF

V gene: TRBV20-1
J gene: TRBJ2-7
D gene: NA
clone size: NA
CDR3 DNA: TGCAGTGCTAGGGGGTTCCATCCCTACGAGCAGTACTTC
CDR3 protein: CSARGFHPYEQYF

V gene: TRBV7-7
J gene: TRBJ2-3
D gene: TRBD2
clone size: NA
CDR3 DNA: TGTGCCAGCAGCCAGGGACTAGCGGGAGGTAAACCTAGCACAGATACGCAGTATTTT
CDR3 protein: CASSQGLAGGKPSTDTQYF

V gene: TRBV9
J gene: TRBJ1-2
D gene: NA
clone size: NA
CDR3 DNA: TGTGCCAGCAGCGTAGGGCGGGCCGCTGGCTACACCTTC
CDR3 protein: CASSVGRAAGYTF

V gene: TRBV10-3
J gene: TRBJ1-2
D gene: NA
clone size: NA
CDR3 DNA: TGTGCCAACAGACGAGGAGATGGCTACACCTTC
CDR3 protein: CANRRGDGYTF

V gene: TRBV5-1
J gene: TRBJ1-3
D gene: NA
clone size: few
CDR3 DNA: TGCGCCAGCAGCTTGAGGCTACAGGGTTCTGGAAACACCATATATTTT
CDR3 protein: CASSLRLQGSGNTIYF

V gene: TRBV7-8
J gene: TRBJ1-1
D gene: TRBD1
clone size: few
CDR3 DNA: TGTGCCAGCAGCCCACCGGACAGGATGAACACTGAAGCTTTCTTT
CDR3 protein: CASSPPDRMNTEAFF

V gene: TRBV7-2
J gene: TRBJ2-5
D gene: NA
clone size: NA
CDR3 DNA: TGTGCCAGCAGCTCCACCAAAACGTACCAAGAGACCCAGTACTTC
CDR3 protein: CASSSTKTYQETQYF

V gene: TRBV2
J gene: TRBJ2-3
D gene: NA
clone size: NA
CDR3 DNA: TGTGCCAGCATCCCCCCCGGGGCTGGGGACGATACGCAGTATTTT
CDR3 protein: CASIPPGAGDDTQYF

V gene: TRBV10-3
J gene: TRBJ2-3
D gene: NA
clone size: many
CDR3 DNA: TGTGCCATCGGTGCAGCCAACACAGATACGCAGTATTTT
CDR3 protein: CAIGAANTDTQYF

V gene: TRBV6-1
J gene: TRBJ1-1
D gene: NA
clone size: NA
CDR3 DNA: TGTGCCTCAAGGGGAGGGATTTACGCTTTCTTT
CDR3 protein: CASRGGIYAFF

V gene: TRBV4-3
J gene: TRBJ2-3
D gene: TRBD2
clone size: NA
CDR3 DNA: TGCGCCAGCAGCCAATCCGGGACTAGCGGGGGGGCAGATACGCAGTATTTT
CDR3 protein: CASSQSGTSGGADTQYF

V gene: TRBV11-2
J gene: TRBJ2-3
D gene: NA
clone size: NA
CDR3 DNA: TGTGCCAGCAACTTGGGGGTCCCAGATACGCAGTATTTT
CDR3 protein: CASNLGVPDTQYF

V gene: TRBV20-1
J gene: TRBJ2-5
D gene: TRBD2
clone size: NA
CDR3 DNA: TGCAGTGCTAGGACTAGCGGGAGTAAGACCCAGTACTTC
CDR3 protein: CSARTSGSKTQYF

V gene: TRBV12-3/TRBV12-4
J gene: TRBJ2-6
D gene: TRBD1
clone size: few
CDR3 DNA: TGTGCCAGCAGTTTAGCCCCGGGACAGGCTACTGGGGCCAACGTCCTGACTTTC
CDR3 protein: CASSLAPGQATGANVLTF

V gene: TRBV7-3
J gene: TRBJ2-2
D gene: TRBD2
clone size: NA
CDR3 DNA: TGTGCCAGCAGCTTATGCGGGAGTGAAGGCGGGGAGCTGTTTTTT
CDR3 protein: CASSLCGSEGGELFF

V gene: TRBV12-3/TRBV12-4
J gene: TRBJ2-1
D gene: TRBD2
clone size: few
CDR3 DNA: TGTGCCAGCAGTTTGGGGACTAGCGGGGGGATCAACAATGAGCAGTTCTTC
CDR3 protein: CASSLGTSGGINNEQFF

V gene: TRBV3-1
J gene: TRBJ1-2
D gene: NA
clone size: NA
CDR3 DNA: TGTGCCAGCAGCCACAGGACAGATAACTATGGCTACACCTTC
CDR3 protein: CASSHRTDNYGYTF

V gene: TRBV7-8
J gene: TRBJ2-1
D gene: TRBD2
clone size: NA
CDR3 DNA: TGTGCCAGCAGCTCATTGAAGGCCGGACTAGTCCACAATGAGCAGTTCTTC
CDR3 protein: CASSSLKAGLVHNEQFF

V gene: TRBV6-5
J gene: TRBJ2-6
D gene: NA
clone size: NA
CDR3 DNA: TGTGCCAGCAGTTACTTGCGCTCTGGGGCCAACGTCCTGACTTTC
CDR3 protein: CASSYLRSGANVLTF

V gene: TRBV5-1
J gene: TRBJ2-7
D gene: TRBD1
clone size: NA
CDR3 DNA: TGCGCCAGCAGCAGGGACAGCCCAAGCTCCTACGAGCAGTACTTC
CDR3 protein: CASSRDSPSSYEQYF

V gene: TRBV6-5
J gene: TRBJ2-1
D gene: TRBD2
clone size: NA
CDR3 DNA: TGTGCCAGCAGTTACTCGCGGACTAGCTTGAATGAGCAGTTCTTC
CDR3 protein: CASSYSRTSLNEQFF